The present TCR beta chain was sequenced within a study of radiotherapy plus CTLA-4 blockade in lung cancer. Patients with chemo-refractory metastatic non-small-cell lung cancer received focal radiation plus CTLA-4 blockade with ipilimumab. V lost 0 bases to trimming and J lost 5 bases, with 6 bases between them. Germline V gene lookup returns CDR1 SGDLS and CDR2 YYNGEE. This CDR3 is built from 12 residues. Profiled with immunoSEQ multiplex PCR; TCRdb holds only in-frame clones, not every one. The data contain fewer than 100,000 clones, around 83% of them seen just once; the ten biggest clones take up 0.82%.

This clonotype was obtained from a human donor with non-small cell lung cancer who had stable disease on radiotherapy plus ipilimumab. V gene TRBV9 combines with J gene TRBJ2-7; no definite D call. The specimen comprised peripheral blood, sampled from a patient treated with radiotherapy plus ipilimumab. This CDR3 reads CASSVVRNEQYF. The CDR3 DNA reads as TGTGCCAGCAGCGTAGTAAGAAACGAGCAGTACTTC.